There are a few counts of the clone carrying this TCR beta chain. The sample comes from a study of tumor-infiltrating lymphocytes in oesophageal squamous cell carcinoma. Germline assignment: CDR1 SGHVS and CDR2 FQNEAQ. This CDR3 spans 15 amino acids. TCRdb passed the PCR reads through MiXCR, listing each CDR3 protein once. The sample holds approximately 18,000 distinct CDR3 sequences, 45% to 50% seen once. This TCR was recovered from a male donor with esophageal squamous cell carcinoma. The V and J genes are TRBV7-8 and TRBJ2-7; D not certain. Gene TRBJ1-2 matches the end of the DNA better, so the J call may be wrong. Input material: esophageal tumor tissue. CDR3 region: CASSDEGRFVRGYTF. CDR3 DNA sequence: TGTGCCAGCAGCGACGAAGGACGGTTTGTAAGAGGCTACACCTTC.